The T cell receptor beta chain described here comes from a study of blood T cell repertoires in COVID-19. Whole-study context: COVID-19 samples from acute and convalescent phases originated in the United States, Italy and Spain. From T cells, B-cell-depleted T cells, or PBMCs came the material, which was cDNA or gDNA.

Sequencing was performed with immunoSEQ multiplex PCR; in TCRdb, only in-frame clones are kept and a portion is missing. This table has some 310,000 clones, 90% appearing once. Sequenced material: peripheral blood. This clonotype originated in a woman in her 40s with COVID-19, enrolled during active disease.

CDR3 nucleotide sequence: TGTGCCAGCAGCCGTGGACTAGCGGGGGGGCCTCTCATGGACGAGCAGTACTTC. Its protein product is CASSRGLAGGPLMDEQYF. The V and J genes are TRBV3-1 (or the pseudogene TRBV3-2) and TRBJ2-7; 15 nucleotides match TRBD2. The CDR3 length is 18 residues. With 4 bases clipped from V and 5 bases from J, the junction kept 12 bases outside the gene matches. Looked up from germline, CDR1 is LGHDT and CDR2 is YNNKEL (reference sequence).